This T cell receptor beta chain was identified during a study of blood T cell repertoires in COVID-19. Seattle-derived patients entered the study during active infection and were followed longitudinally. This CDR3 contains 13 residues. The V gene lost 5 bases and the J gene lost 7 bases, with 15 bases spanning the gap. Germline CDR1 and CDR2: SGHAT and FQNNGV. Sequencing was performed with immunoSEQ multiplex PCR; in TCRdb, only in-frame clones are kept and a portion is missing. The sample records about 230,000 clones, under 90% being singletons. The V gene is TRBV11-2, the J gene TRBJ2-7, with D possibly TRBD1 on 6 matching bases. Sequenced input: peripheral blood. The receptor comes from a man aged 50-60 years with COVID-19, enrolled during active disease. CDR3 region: CASSQTGFGEQYF. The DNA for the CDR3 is TGTGCCAGCAGCCAAACAGGGTTCGGTGAGCAGTACTTC.